Shown below are 6 T cell receptor beta chains from a single sample sequenced in a study of OX40 agonist ivuxolimab in advanced cancers. Some clones are missing from TCRdb's copy, which holds only in-frame ones; the method was immunoSEQ multiplex PCR. The sample has about 38,000 clones, 65% to 90% seen once. The source was CD4+ or CD8+ T cells sorted from blood, collected in a trial of the OX40 agonist ivuxolimab. These receptors originate from an adult with an advanced solid tumor such as melanoma, head and neck, liver or kidney cancer.

The chain links TRBV12-5 to TRBJ2-7; TRBD1 matches 8 bases. The CDR3 extends over 16 amino acids. Trimming took 4 bases from V and 6 from J; bases not matched to a gene: 14. Germline V gene lookup returns CDR1 LGHNT and CDR2 FRNRAP. CDR3 loop: CASGSGQGAPGTEQYF. The CDR3 nucleotides read TGTGCTAGTGGTTCCGGCCAGGGGGCGCCGGGCACCGAGCAGTACTTC.

The rearrangement uses TRBV5-1 and TRBJ2-3, with D perhaps matching TRBD2 (6 bases). Germline V gene lookup returns CDR1 SGHRS and CDR2 YFSETQ. The V and J ends lost 4 bases and 1 base respectively, with 13 bases between them. The CDR3 covers 15 residues. CDR3 protein: CASSGRDSGTDTQYF. CDR3 coding DNA: TGCGCCAGCAGCGGGCGGGATTCGGGCACAGATACGCAGTATTTT.

The CDR3 protein is CASSQDRYSGNTIYF. For the CDR3, the DNA is TGCGCCAGCAGCCAAGACCGGTACTCTGGAAACACCATATATTTT. The chain employs TRBV4-3 and TRBJ1-3, with no clear D. Germline V gene data show CDR1 as LGHNA and CDR2 as YSLEER. V was trimmed by 0 bases and J by 0 bases, leaving 6 bases between them. The CDR3 spans 15 residues.

This chain connects TRBV5-1 to TRBJ2-1; D not certain. From germline, CDR1 is SGHRS and CDR2 YFSETQ. CDR3 length: 15 residues. With 2 bases removed from V and 1 base from J, the gap between germline ends came to 10 bases. For the CDR3, the DNA is TGCGCCAGCAGCTTCATATTTGGGTCCTACAATGAGCAGTTCTTC. It codes for CASSFIFGSYNEQFF.

V is TRBV6-6 and J is TRBJ1-4; no reliable D call. The CDR3 loop spans 13 amino acids. V lost 2 bases to trimming and J lost 5 bases, with 6 bases between them. Germline V gene lookup returns CDR1 MNHNY and CDR2 SVGAGI (reference sequence). CDR3 DNA sequence: TGTGCCAGCAGTTACGTCAGCAATGAAAAACTGTTTTTT. Translated, it gives CASSYVSNEKLFF.

The gene calls are TRBV28 and TRBJ1-2; D might be TRBD1 (6 bases). CDR3 length: 13 amino acids. Trimming stripped 6 bases from V and 4 bases from J, with 12 bases between. The germline gives CDR1 MDHEN, CDR2 SYDVKM. Here the CDR3 DNA reads TGTGCCAGCAGCACTGGACAGTCCTATGGCTACACCTTC. Translation gives CASSTGQSYGYTF.